This T cell receptor beta chain was recovered during a study of PD-1 blockade in classical Hodgkin lymphoma. General study results and limits: Newly diagnosed patients were reported to exhibit reduced baseline TCR diversity relative to healthy donors. Complete responders matched newly diagnosed patients in baseline diversity. After ASCT, patients who started nivolumab under 1 year later were excluded.

This clone was detected only once. Its antigen is as yet unknown. The CDR3 loop spans 13 amino acids. Deletions cut 1 base from V and 12 bases from J, with 13 bases between. Germline V gene data show CDR1 as MNHNS and CDR2 as SASEGT. All trial patients relapsed after autologous stem cell transplantation. Each best response was a complete response, a partial response or progressive disease. Measured with immunoSEQ multiplex PCR; TCRdb has only the in-frame clones, and not every one. The table records tens of thousands of clones, 85% to 90% of them present only once. The origin of this receptor is a human donor with classical Hodgkin lymphoma. Source: peripheral blood mononuclear cells (PBMCs), taken before the second cycle of nivolumab. The chain recombines TRBV6-1 with TRBJ2-1; D is possibly TRBD1 (6 bases). The CDR3 DNA sequence: TGTGCCAGCAGTGAAGTGGGGGCGAGGGGGCAGTTCTTC. Translating gives CASSEVGARGQFF.